One sample yielded the 31 T cell receptor beta chains listed below, sequenced in a study of control samples from healthy donors and cancer patients (dated by TCRdb to about 2020). Receptors were amplified or captured by the immunoSEQ multiplex PCR assay. TCRdb took this table from immuneACCESS and kept in-frame rearrangements with V and J called. Such tables lack part of the clones; where checked against another copy, unresolved V genes explain under half of the gap, and the rest is unexplained. For this sample the table gives 150,000 or so clones, of which approximately 96% were detected only once. The leading ten clones occupy 8.5% of the sample. The sequenced material came from blood. The receptors were gathered from a middle-aged woman in good health.

The chain carries TRBV12-3 or TRBV12-4 and TRBJ2-7, with 7 bases lining up with TRBD2. The V and J ends lost 3 bases and 3 bases, in that order; junction bases with no gene match: 2. The CDR3 loop spans 13 amino acids. CDR3 protein: CASSFGGGYEQYF. CDR3 in DNA: TGTGCCAGCAGTTTTGGCGGGGGCTACGAGCAGTACTTC.

This sequence joins TRBV19 and TRBJ1-2; no firm D call. V gave up 5 bases and J gave up 5 bases, with 18 bases separating them. The CDR3 has 15 residues. Germline V gene lookup returns CDR1 LNHDA and CDR2 SQIVND (reference sequence). CDR3 DNA: TGTGCCAGTAGTGCTAGGGAGCCTAGGATGTATGGCTACACCTTC. It specifies CASSAREPRMYGYTF.

The rearrangement links TRBV24-1 to TRBJ2-4; the D gene could be TRBD1 or TRBD2 (6 bases each). Trimming took off 0 bases at V and 5 bases at J, with 19 bases between the two ends. The CDR3 covers 18 residues. CDR1 and CDR2 from the germline V gene are KGHDR and SFDVKD. This CDR3 reads CATSDLRGGTGRENIQYF. The CDR3 region has the DNA TGTGCCACCAGTGATTTGCGAGGGGGAACCGGGAGAGAAAACATTCAGTACTTC.

J is TRBJ2-3 and V is TRBV12-5, with D maybe TRBD1 (6 bases). CDR3 length: 16 residues. V was trimmed by 1 base and J by 2 bases, leaving 13 bases between them. Germline V gene sequence: CDR1 LGHNT, CDR2 FRNRAP. CDR3 nucleotides: TGTGCTAGTGGTTTGGACCCCGACAGGATCACAGATACGCAGTATTTT. As protein: CASGLDPDRITDTQYF.

The chain links TRBV9 to TRBJ1-2; 12 bases fit TRBD1. Trimming removed 0 bases from V and 4 bases from J; junction bases left unmatched: 13. The CDR3 spans 19 residues. Germline-derived CDR1 and CDR2 are SGDLS and YYNGEE. CDR3 nucleotide sequence: TGTGCCAGCAGCGTAGGAATCCCCGGGACAGGGGGCAGGCGCTATGGCTACACCTTC. Protein product: CASSVGIPGTGGRRYGYTF.

The gene calls are TRBV9 and TRBJ1-1; TRBD1 might be the D (6 bases). Germline V gene sequence: CDR1 SGDLS, CDR2 YYNGEE. V lost 0 bases and J lost 1, with 10 bases in between. The CDR3 is 15 residues long. The CDR3 sequence: CASSVEGQWNTEAFF. The DNA for the CDR3 is TGTGCCAGCAGCGTAGAAGGACAGTGGAACACTGAAGCTTTCTTT.

This chain uses TRBV6-2 or TRBV6-3 with TRBJ2-7; 7 bases fit TRBD1. The CDR3 consists of 16 residues. The trim removed 2 bases at V and 1 base at J, leaving 8 bases unmatched. Germline loops: CDR1 MNHEY, CDR2 SVGEGT. CDR3 residues: CASSYGPAGGSYEQYF. The CDR3 nucleotides read TGTGCCAGCAGTTACGGTCCGGCAGGGGGTTCCTACGAGCAGTACTTC.

The chain is built from TRBV14 and TRBJ2-3; D remains unclear. Germline values: CDR1 SGHDN, CDR2 FVKESK. CDR3 length: 15 amino acids. The V gene lost 6 bases and the J gene lost 2 bases, with 15 bases spanning the gap. Here the CDR3 reads CASSRTVSVTDTQYF. CDR3 in DNA: TGTGCCAGCAGTAGGACGGTGTCCGTCACAGATACGCAGTATTTT. Looking up the rest from reference TRBV14 and TRBJ2-3 gives the full variable domain: EAGVTQFPSHSVIEKGQTVTLRCDPISGHDNLYWYRRVMGKEIKFLLHFVKESKQDESGMPNNRFLAERTGGTYSTLKVQPAELEDSGVYFCASSRTVSVTDTQYFGPGTRLTVL.

For the CDR3, the DNA is TGTGCCAGCACCCTTATCCCGGGGGGTGATCAGCCCCAGCATTTT. It encodes CASTLIPGGDQPQHF. The chain has TRBV28 and TRBJ1-5, with D maybe TRBD1 (5 bases). Trimming took off 7 bases at V and 5 bases at J, with 18 bases between the two ends. The germline V gene has CDR1 MDHEN and CDR2 SYDVKM. CDR3 size: 15 residues.

V and J are TRBV6-7 and TRBJ1-4; D is perhaps TRBD1 (5 bases). TRBV6-7 is filed as an ORF, its function uncertain. This CDR3 is built from 16 residues. Trimming pared 10 bases from V and 3 bases from J, leaving 21 bases between. In DNA form, the CDR3 reads TGTGCCACGGGTAAGGGGACGGGGATGGCTAATGAAAAACTGTTTTTT. It is translated as CATGKGTGMANEKLFF.

This sequence joins TRBV7-9 and TRBJ2-5; the D is unclear. The CDR3 covers 12 residues. V lost 3 bases and J lost 5, with 7 bases in between. Germline V gene sequence: CDR1 SEHNR, CDR2 FQNEAQ (reference sequence). CDR3 region: CASSFFYETQYF. The DNA for the CDR3 is TGTGCCAGCAGCTTTTTTTATGAGACCCAGTACTTC.

The gene calls are TRBV7-9 and TRBJ2-1; 13 nucleotides line up with TRBD2. This CDR3 is built from 15 residues. The trim removed 5 bases at V and 7 bases at J, leaving 5 bases unmatched. Germline CDR1 is SEHNR and CDR2 is FQNEAQ (reference sequence). The chain's CDR3 is CASSELAGGPNEQFF. Here the CDR3 DNA reads TGTGCCAGCAGCGAACTAGCGGGAGGGCCGAATGAGCAGTTCTTC.

V and J are TRBV12-5 and TRBJ2-2; the D is unclear. V dropped 6 bases and J dropped 1 base, with 12 bases sitting between them. This CDR3 is 15 amino acids long. Germline CDR1 LGHNT, CDR2 FRNRAP. CDR3 residues: CASGPRTVNTGELFF. The DNA of the CDR3 is TGTGCTAGTGGACCTAGAACCGTGAACACCGGGGAGCTGTTTTTT. Full variable domain (missing parts from reference TRBV12-5 and TRBJ2-2): DARVTQTPRHKVTEMGQEVTMRCQPILGHNTVFWYRQTMMQGLELLAYFRNRAPLDDSGMPKDRFSAEMPDATLATLKIQPSEPRDSAVYFCASGPRTVNTGELFFGEGSRLTVL.

This clone was detected only once. The gene calls are TRBV18 and TRBJ1-2, with TRBD1 matching over 9 bases. The V gene's germline CDR1 is KGHSH and CDR2 LQKENI. The CDR3 totals 14 residues. V dropped 4 bases and J dropped 4; count of bases not matched to a gene: 4. CDR3 region: CASSQGQGVYGYTF. In DNA form, the CDR3 reads TGTGCCAGCTCACAGGGACAGGGAGTCTATGGCTACACCTTC.

V is TRBV2 and J is TRBJ2-1; D might be TRBD1 (5 bases). From germline, CDR1 is SNHLY and CDR2 FYNNEI. Trimming took off 6 bases at V and 10 bases at J, with 22 bases between the two ends. The CDR3 length is 15 residues. CDR3 loop: CASRRGRHDVEEQFF. CDR3 nucleotides: TGTGCCAGCAGAAGGGGCAGACATGATGTCGAGGAGCAGTTCTTC.

This sequence joins TRBV11-2 and TRBJ2-3; 7 positions agree with TRBD2. With V trimmed by 3 bases and J by 1 base, 4 bases remained unmatched. Germline CDR1 and CDR2: SGHAT and FQNNGV. This CDR3 comprises 15 residues. The CDR3 loop reads CASSFSGGGTDTQYF. CDR3 DNA sequence: TGTGCCAGCAGCTTTAGTGGGGGGGGCACAGATACGCAGTATTTT. Based on the CDR3 plus reference TRBV11-2 and TRBJ2-3, the full variable domain is EAGVAQSPRYKIIEKRQSVAFWCNPISGHATLYWYQQILGQGPKLLIQFQNNGVVDDSQLPKDRFSAERLKGVDSTLKIQPAKLEDSAVYLCASSFSGGGTDTQYFGPGTRLTVL.

The CDR3 reads CASSSPDRALYGYTF. CDR3 nucleotide sequence: TGTGCCAGCAGCTCCCCCGACAGGGCCCTCTATGGCTACACCTTC. The chain joins TRBV7-2 to TRBJ1-2, with 7 bases aligning to TRBD1. Trimming at V came to 4 bases and at J to 4 bases, leaving 9 bases not matched to a gene. This CDR3 has 15 amino acids. Germline V gene sequence: CDR1 SGHTA, CDR2 FQGNSA.

The chain combines TRBV9 with TRBJ1-3; no clear D. Germline assignment: CDR1 SGDLS and CDR2 YYNGEE. The CDR3 is 15 amino acids. Trimming left V 0 bases short and J 4 bases short, with 11 bases between. CDR3 in amino acids: CASSVARTRGNTIYF. The CDR3 DNA sequence: TGTGCCAGCAGCGTAGCTCGGACGAGAGGAAACACCATATATTTT.

The V call is TRBV6-5, the J call TRBJ1-1; perhaps TRBD1 as D (6 bases). The germline CDR1 and CDR2 sequences are MNHEY and SVGAGI. The germline V and J ends were trimmed by 5 bases and 5 bases, with 12 bases remaining between them. The CDR3 length is 13 residues. CDR3 loop: CASSRDRRTEAFF. The CDR3 nucleotides are TGTGCCAGCAGTCGTGACAGGAGGACTGAAGCTTTCTTT.

This clone occurred once. V gene TRBV7-9 combines with J gene TRBJ2-4; D remains ambiguous. Trimming shortened V by 1 base and J by 5 bases, and 6 bases separated the two germline ends. The CDR3 has 13 amino acids. Germline CDR1 is SEHNR and CDR2 is FQNEAQ (reference sequence). DNA of the CDR3: TGTGCCAGCAGCTTAGGCGGACAAAACATTCAGTACTTC. Encoded protein: CASSLGGQNIQYF.

The chain combines TRBV7-2 with TRBJ1-3; perhaps TRBD1 as D (5 bases). Germline CDR1 reads SGHTA; CDR2 reads FQGNSA. The CDR3 length is 18 residues. Trimming stripped 3 bases from V and 0 bases from J, with 18 bases between. The chain's CDR3 is CASSLWRGGRSSGNTIYF. CDR3 bases: TGTGCCAGCAGCTTGTGGAGGGGTGGCCGAAGCTCTGGAAACACCATATATTTT.

Points on this clone: Mismatch with germline at one junction end may stem from a read error. The chain joins TRBV3-1 (or the pseudogene TRBV3-2) to TRBJ2-1; TRBD2 aligns across 13 bases. Germline CDR1 reads LGHDT; CDR2 reads YNNKEL (reference sequence). This CDR3 is 14 amino acids long. The chain's CDR3 is CASSTRTSGSLNVF. The CDR3 DNA reads TGTGCCAGCAGCACAAGGACTAGCGGGAGCCTTAACGTCTTC.

V gene TRBV7-2 combines with J gene TRBJ2-5; D not resolved. This CDR3 has 12 amino acids. With 5 bases removed from V and 1 base from J, the gap between germline ends came to 5 bases. The germline V gene has CDR1 SGHTA and CDR2 FQGNSA. CDR3 region: CASSPVQETQYF. Written as DNA, the CDR3 is TGTGCCAGCAGCCCCGTCCAAGAGACCCAGTACTTC.

This clone was observed once. The chain is built from TRBV10-3 and TRBJ2-2; 12 bases align to TRBD1. The CDR3 totals 17 residues. From germline, CDR1 is ENHRY and CDR2 SYGVKD. Germline trimming cut 2 bases from V and 6 bases from J; bases unmatched to any gene: 7. The CDR3 nucleotides are TGTGCCATCAGTGAGAGGGACAGGGGGCGGAATCCCGGGGAGCTGTTTTTT. Its translation: CAISERDRGRNPGELFF.

The V and J genes are TRBV10-2 and TRBJ2-7, with TRBD1 as a possible D gene (6 bases). In germline, CDR1 is WSHSY, CDR2 SAAADI. The CDR3 extends over 13 amino acids. Trimming stripped 6 bases from V and 3 bases from J, with 12 bases between. DNA for the CDR3: TGCGCCAGCAGCCAAGACAGGATCTACGAGCAGTACTTC. Protein: CASSQDRIYEQYF.

The chain couples TRBV11-2 to TRBJ1-4; tentatively, D is TRBD1 (5 bases). CDR1 is SGHAT and CDR2 is FQNNGV in the germline V gene. The CDR3 has 14 residues. The ends were cut back, 5 bases at V and 5 bases at J, with 12 bases in the middle. DNA of the CDR3: TGTGCCAGCAGCCCCGACAGTAGAAATGAAAAACTGTTTTTT. It translates to CASSPDSRNEKLFF.

CDR3 amino acids: CASSIGQYYEQYF. The DNA of the CDR3 is TGTGCCAGCAGTATAGGACAGTACTACGAGCAGTACTTC. The chain has TRBV12-3 or TRBV12-4 and TRBJ2-7; D is possibly TRBD1 (6 bases). The CDR3 is 13 amino acids. The V end lost 5 bases, the J end lost 3 bases, and 11 bases lay between the germline ends.

This CDR3 is CASSSGGRAEAFF. The CDR3 nucleotides are TGTGCCAGCAGCTCAGGGGGCAGGGCTGAAGCTTTCTTT. This chain links TRBV7-2 with TRBJ1-1; TRBD1 matches at 8 bases. Trimming took 4 bases from V and 6 from J; bases not matched to a gene: 4. Germline-derived CDR1 and CDR2 are SGHTA and FQGNSA. The CDR3 extends over 13 amino acids.

This chain links TRBV3-1 (or the pseudogene TRBV3-2) with TRBJ1-2, with 8 positions matching TRBD1. Trimming at V came to 4 bases and at J to 8 bases, leaving 9 bases not matched to a gene. Per the germline V gene, CDR1 is LGHDT and CDR2 is YNNKEL (reference sequence). This CDR3 has 14 residues. The chain's CDR3 is CASSLPDRGRGYTF. CDR3 DNA: TGTGCCAGCAGCCTCCCCGACAGGGGCCGAGGCTACACCTTC.

V is TRBV7-9 and J is TRBJ1-5; D is undetermined. The V end was cut by 10 bases, the J end by 2 bases, with 9 bases between. The CDR3 consists of 12 residues. Germline CDR1 SEHNR, CDR2 FQNEAQ (reference sequence). CDR3 region: CATSERNQPQHF. The CDR3 coding sequence is TGTGCCACCTCGGAGCGCAATCAGCCCCAGCATTTT. Looking up the rest from reference TRBV7-9 and TRBJ1-5 gives the full variable domain: DTGVSQNPRHKITKRGQNVTFRCDPISEHNRLYWYRQTLGQGPEFLTYFQNEAQLEKSRLLSDRFSAERPKGSFSTLEIQRTEQGDSAMYLCATSERNQPQHFGDGTRLSIL.

The J gene is TRBJ1-2, the V gene TRBV7-9; 8 bases agree with TRBD1. Germline CDR1 SEHNR, CDR2 FQNEAQ (reference sequence). Germline trimming cut 4 bases from V and 4 bases from J; bases unmatched to any gene: 8. The CDR3 loop spans 15 amino acids. The chain's CDR3 is CASSSSQGASYGYTF. CDR3 nucleotides: TGTGCCAGCAGCTCGTCGCAGGGGGCCTCCTATGGCTACACCTTC.